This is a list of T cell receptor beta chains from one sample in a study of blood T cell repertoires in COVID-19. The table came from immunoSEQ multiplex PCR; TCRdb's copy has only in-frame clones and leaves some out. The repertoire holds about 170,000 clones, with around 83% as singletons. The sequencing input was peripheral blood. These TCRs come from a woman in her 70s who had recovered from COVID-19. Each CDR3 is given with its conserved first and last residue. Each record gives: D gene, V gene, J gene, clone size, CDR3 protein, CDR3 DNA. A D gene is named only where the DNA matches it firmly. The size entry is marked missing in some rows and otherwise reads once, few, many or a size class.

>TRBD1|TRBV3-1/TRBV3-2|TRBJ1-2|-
CASSQLGQPNYGYTF
TGTGCCAGCAGCCAACTGGGACAGCCTAACTATGGCTACACCTTC
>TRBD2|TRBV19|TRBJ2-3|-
CASRPTSGRDTDTQYF
TGTGCCAGTAGGCCCACTAGCGGGAGAGACACAGATACGCAGTATTTT
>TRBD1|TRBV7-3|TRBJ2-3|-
CASSLTWTGGADTQYF
TGTGCCAGCAGCTTAACGTGGACAGGAGGAGCAGATACGCAGTATTTT
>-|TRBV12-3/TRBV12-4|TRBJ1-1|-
CATKANTEAFF
TGTGCCACCAAAGCGAACACTGAAGCTTTCTTT
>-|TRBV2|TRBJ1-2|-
CASSEGQGNGYTF
TGTGCCAGCAGTGAGGGGCAGGGGAATGGCTACACCTTC
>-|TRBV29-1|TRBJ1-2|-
CSVDPRGNGYTF
TGCAGCGTCGATCCCCGGGGGAATGGCTACACCTTC
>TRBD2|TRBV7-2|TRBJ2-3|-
CASSNSGRRDTQYF
TGTGCCAGCAGCAATAGCGGGAGGCGAGATACGCAGTATTTT
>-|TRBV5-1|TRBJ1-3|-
CASSPGALSGNTIYF
TGCGCCAGCAGCCCAGGGGCCCTCTCTGGAAACACCATATATTTT
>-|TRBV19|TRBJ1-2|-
CASSMWAAANYGYTF
TGTGCCAGTAGTATGTGGGCAGCCGCTAACTATGGCTACACCTTC
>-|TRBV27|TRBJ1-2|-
CASRQLRDTLYGYTF
TGTGCCAGCAGACAACTCCGGGACACCCTATATGGCTACACCTTC
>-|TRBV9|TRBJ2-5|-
CASSVGGLKETQYF
TGTGCCAGCAGCGTAGGAGGACTTAAAGAGACCCAGTACTTC
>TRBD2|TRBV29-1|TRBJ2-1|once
CSGRSVAGGDDEQFF
TGCAGCGGCCGATCCGTAGCGGGAGGGGACGATGAGCAGTTCTTC
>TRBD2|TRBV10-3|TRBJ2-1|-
CAISATGGTYNEQFF
TGTGCCATCAGTGCGACGGGGGGGACGTACAATGAGCAGTTCTTC
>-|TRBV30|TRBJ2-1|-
CAWSVLRGPYNEQFF
TGTGCCTGGAGTGTATTGCGGGGCCCCTACAATGAGCAGTTCTTC
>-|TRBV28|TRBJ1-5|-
CASSLDGWGRGNQPQHF
TGTGCCAGCAGTTTAGATGGTTGGGGGCGCGGCAATCAGCCCCAGCATTTT
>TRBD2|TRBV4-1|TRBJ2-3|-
CASSHPSGLAGVTDTQYF
TGCGCCAGCAGCCACCCCTCGGGGCTAGCGGGGGTTACAGATACGCAGTATTTT
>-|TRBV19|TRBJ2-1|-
CASSIQSRYYNEQFF
TGTGCCAGTAGTATTCAGTCCCGATACTACAATGAGCAGTTCTTC
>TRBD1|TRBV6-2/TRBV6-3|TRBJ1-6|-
CASSSGQAPGNSPLHF
TGTGCCAGCAGTTCCGGACAGGCTCCGGGTAATTCACCCCTCCACTTT
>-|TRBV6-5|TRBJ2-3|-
CASSNSGGTQYF
TGTGCCAGCAGCAACAGCGGAGGTACGCAGTATTTT
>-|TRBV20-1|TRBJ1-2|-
CSASWGPHYGYTF
TGCAGTGCTAGTTGGGGGCCTCACTATGGCTACACCTTC
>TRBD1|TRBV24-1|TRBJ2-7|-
CATSDPRTGGPDEQYF
TGTGCCACCAGTGATCCGCGGACAGGGGGCCCGGACGAGCAGTACTTC
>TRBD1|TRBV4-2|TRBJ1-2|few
CASSQPGQNYGYTF
TGTGCCAGCAGCCAGCCGGGACAGAACTATGGCTACACCTTC
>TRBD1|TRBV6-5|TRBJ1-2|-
CASTTGTGWGYTF
TGTGCCAGCACCACCGGGACAGGGTGGGGCTACACCTTC
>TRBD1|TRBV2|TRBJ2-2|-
CASSTDRVSAGELFF
TGTGCCAGCAGTACGGACAGGGTATCGGCCGGGGAGCTGTTTTTT
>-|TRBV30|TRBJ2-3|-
CAWSGNRGGPDTQYF
TGTGCCTGGAGTGGGAACAGGGGGGGGCCCGATACGCAGTATTTT
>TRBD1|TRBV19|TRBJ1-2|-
CATRGTQANYGYTF
TGTGCCACCAGGGGGACCCAAGCTAACTATGGCTACACCTTC
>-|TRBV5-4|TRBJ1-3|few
CASTRGGTGNTIYF
TGTGCCAGCACCCGCGGGGGGACTGGAAACACCATATATTTT
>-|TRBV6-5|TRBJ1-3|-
CASSSPGRNTIYF
TGTGCCAGCAGTTCCCCGGGGAGAAACACCATATATTTT
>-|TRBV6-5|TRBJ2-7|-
CASSNRGSSYEQYF
TGTGCCAGCAGCAACAGAGGGAGCTCCTACGAGCAGTACTTC
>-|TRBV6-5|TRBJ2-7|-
CASTPGLLYEQYF
TGTGCCAGCACCCCGGGACTCCTCTACGAGCAGTACTTC
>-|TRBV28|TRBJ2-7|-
CASSPRAELAEQYF
TGTGCCAGCAGTCCGAGGGCAGAACTTGCCGAGCAGTACTTC
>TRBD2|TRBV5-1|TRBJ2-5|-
CASSGGTSVTGETQYF
TGCGCCAGCAGCGGGGGGACTAGCGTAACGGGAGAGACCCAGTACTTC
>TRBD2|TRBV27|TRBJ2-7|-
CASSFGASGPYEQYF
TGTGCCAGCAGTTTTGGGGCTAGCGGACCCTACGAGCAGTACTTC
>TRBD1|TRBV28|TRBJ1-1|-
CASSRRQGWDTEAFF
TGTGCCAGCAGCCGGCGACAGGGGTGGGACACTGAAGCTTTCTTT
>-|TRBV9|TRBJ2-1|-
CASSVSWRDPRFF
TGTGCCAGCAGCGTATCCTGGAGGGACCCACGGTTCTTC
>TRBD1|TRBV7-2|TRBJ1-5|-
CASSLDRGLNQPQHF
TGTGCCAGCAGCTTAGACAGGGGCCTCAATCAGCCCCAGCATTTT
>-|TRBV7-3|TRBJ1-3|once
CASSLFGGAGNTIYF
TGTGCCAGCAGCTTATTCGGGGGGGCTGGAAACACCATATATTTT
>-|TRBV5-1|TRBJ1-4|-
CASSYAGTGGEKLFF
TGCGCCAGCAGCTATGCCGGGACGGGAGGGGAAAAACTGTTTTTT
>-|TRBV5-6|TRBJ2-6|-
CASSPRGANVLTF
TGTGCCAGCAGCCCCCGGGGGGCCAACGTCCTGACTTTC
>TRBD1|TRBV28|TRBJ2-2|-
CASSATGVTGELFF
TGTGCCAGCAGTGCGACAGGGGTCACCGGGGAGCTGTTTTTT
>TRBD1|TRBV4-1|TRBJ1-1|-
CASSPDRASLNTEAFF
TGCGCCAGCAGCCCGGACAGGGCAAGTCTGAACACTGAAGCTTTCTTT